Below, 13 T cell receptor beta chains from the same sample are listed, as sequenced in a study of blood T cell repertoires in COVID-19. Data came from immunoSEQ multiplex PCR; TCRdb stores just in-frame clones and leaves some out. This sample carries hundreds of thousands of clones, 89% of them seen once, and the ten largest clones take 4% to 6%. The sample comprised PBMCs or T cells enriched from blood (not recorded which). These receptors all stem from a man between 60 and 75 years old who had recovered from COVID-19.

The chain is built from TRBV2 and TRBJ1-4, with a tentative D call TRBD1 (6 bases). Germline V lookup: CDR1 SNHLY, CDR2 FYNNEI. Between the trimmed V and J ends, which lost 1 base and 14 bases, there was a span of 20 bases. The CDR3 runs 15 residues. The CDR3: CASSEDVSYGGSLFF. The CDR3 region has the DNA TGTGCCAGCAGTGAAGATGTGTCATATGGGGGCTCTCTGTTTTTT. Using reference TRBV2 and TRBJ1-4 for the parts outside the CDR3, the full variable domain is EPEVTQTPSHQVTQMGQEVILRCVPISNHLYFYWYRQILGQKVEFLVSFYNNEISEKSEIFDDQFSVERPDGSNFTLKIRSTKLEDSAMYFCASSEDVSYGGSLFFGSGTQLSVL.

Comment on this clone: The sample carries other DNA sequences with the same CDR3. This chain connects TRBV5-4 to TRBJ1-2, with D perhaps matching TRBD1 (6 bases). The CDR3 is made up of 13 amino acids. Trimming pared 4 bases from V and 2 bases from J, leaving 9 bases between. Germline CDR1 is SGHNT and CDR2 is YYREEE (reference sequence). The CDR3: CASSPDRNYGYTF. CDR3 nucleotides: TGTGCCAGCAGCCCGGACAGAAACTATGGCTACACCTTC.

The chain is built from TRBV5-1 and TRBJ2-3, with a possible D match to TRBD2 (5 bases). Trimming took off 4 bases at V and 1 base at J, with 16 bases between the two ends. This CDR3 comprises 16 residues. Germline lookup yields CDR1 SGHRS and CDR2 YFSETQ. This CDR3 is CASSPYGVEGTDTQYF. The CDR3, as DNA: TGCGCCAGCAGCCCTTACGGGGTAGAGGGCACAGATACGCAGTATTTT.

The CDR3 spells CAIRAGTGGHDEQFF. Here the CDR3 DNA reads TGTGCCATCAGGGCCGGGACAGGGGGTCATGATGAGCAGTTCTTC. The gene calls are TRBV10-3 and TRBJ2-1, with TRBD1 identical over 11 bases. The CDR3 has 15 amino acids. Per germline, CDR1 ENHRY and CDR2 SYGVKD. J lost 8 bases, V lost 6 bases, and 9 bases had no gene match.

The chain employs TRBV3-1 (or the pseudogene TRBV3-2) and TRBJ1-6; 8 bases map to TRBD1. In germline, CDR1 is LGHDT, CDR2 YNNKEL (reference sequence). The CDR3 consists of 12 residues. V trimming: 8 bases; J trimming: 10 bases; junction bases outside the gene matches: 4. CDR3 amino acids: CASGQGSSPLHF. The CDR3 nucleotides are TGTGCCAGCGGACAGGGAAGCTCACCCCTCCACTTT.

The genes are TRBV9 and TRBJ2-3; no reliable D call. The germline V and J ends were trimmed by 0 bases and 2 bases, with 16 bases remaining between them. The CDR3 consists of 17 residues. Germline CDR1 reads SGDLS; CDR2 reads YYNGEE. This CDR3 reads CASSVATSVRHTDTQYF. The DNA of the CDR3 is TGTGCCAGCAGCGTAGCTACGAGCGTCCGCCACACAGATACGCAGTATTTT.

This clone came up a few times. The rearrangement links TRBV18 to TRBJ2-7, with a possible D match to TRBD1 (5 bases). This CDR3 has 14 amino acids. Germline lookup yields CDR1 KGHSH and CDR2 LQKENI. Trimming took 3 bases from V and 5 from J, leaving 14 bases between them. The CDR3 loop reads CASSPRGGQHEQYF. CDR3 bases: TGTGCCAGCTCACCCCGCGGTGGACAACACGAGCAGTACTTC.

This clone was detected only a few times. V is TRBV7-2 and J is TRBJ2-7; TRBD2 matches at 10 bases. Trimming removed 6 bases from V and 5 bases from J; junction bases left unmatched: 7. Germline values: CDR1 SGHTA, CDR2 FQGNSA. This CDR3 comprises 14 residues. The CDR3 here is CASSSSGRLDEQYF. CDR3 DNA sequence: TGTGCCAGCAGTTCTAGCGGGAGACTCGACGAGCAGTACTTC. Supplemented by reference TRBV7-2 and TRBJ2-7, the full variable domain reads GAGVSQSPSNKVTEKGKDVELRCDPISGHTALYWYRQSLGQGLEFLIYFQGNSAPDKSGLPSDRFSAERTGGSVSTLTIQRTQQEDSAVYLCASSSSGRLDEQYFGPGTRLTVT.

This clone was seen only a few times. The chain links TRBV7-3 to TRBJ2-2, with D unclear. Germline V gives CDR1 SGHTA, CDR2 FQGTGA. This CDR3 is built from 13 residues. V gave up 5 bases and J gave up 8 bases, with 12 bases separating them. Here the CDR3 reads CASSPIGAGELFF. The DNA of the CDR3 is TGTGCCAGCAGCCCGATAGGAGCGGGGGAGCTGTTTTTT.

The V and J genes are TRBV18 and TRBJ2-7; 9 positions agree with TRBD1. Germline V gene data show CDR1 as KGHSH and CDR2 as LQKENI. V lost 1 base and J lost 1; bases outside the gene matches: 11. This CDR3 has 18 residues. CDR3 nucleotides: TGTGCCAGCTCACCACGATCCGGGACAGGGATGAGGTCCTACGAGCAGTACTTC. Translation gives CASSPRSGTGMRSYEQYF.

This rearrangement joins TRBV4-1 to TRBJ2-7; maybe TRBD2 (5 bases). The CDR3 totals 14 residues. The germline V and J ends were trimmed by 3 bases and 0 bases, with 9 bases remaining between them. Germline V CDR1 and CDR2: MGHRA, YSYEKL. The CDR3 sequence: CASSQGSSSYEQYF. The CDR3, as DNA: TGCGCCAGCAGCCAGGGGAGTAGCTCCTACGAGCAGTACTTC.

V and J are TRBV2 and TRBJ1-1; D is undetermined. There are 13 residues in the CDR3. Trimming took 1 base from V and 5 from J, leaving 8 bases between them. Germline V gene data show CDR1 as SNHLY and CDR2 as FYNNEI. For the CDR3, the DNA is TGTGCCAGCAGTGAAGAGTTGGCAACTGAAGCTTTCTTT. This codes for CASSEELATEAFF.

The V and J genes are TRBV9 and TRBJ1-1, with 10 bases lining up with TRBD1. Germline trimming cut 4 bases from V and 3 bases from J; bases unmatched to any gene: 12. The CDR3 runs to 17 residues. Germline CDR1 reads SGDLS; CDR2 reads YYNGEE. The CDR3 reads CASSPGQGTVMDTEAFF. Here the CDR3 DNA reads TGTGCCAGCAGCCCGGGACAGGGGACCGTAATGGACACTGAAGCTTTCTTT.